The T cell receptor beta chain under discussion was sequenced for a study of blood T cell repertoires in COVID-19. Study processing details: It was from reference gene primer amplification that nucleated cell counts were estimated. Only in-frame clones appear in the TCRdb table, and some are missing; sequencing was by immunoSEQ multiplex PCR. Clone size and the V and J calls come from that table; the DNA yielded D and trimming. The table shows around 200,000 clones, with 86% occurring only once. Cohorts were determined from participant-reported clinical history. Exposed study participants had met a COVID-19 case within 2 weeks before entry. The V gene's germline CDR1 is SNHLY and CDR2 FYNNEI. Trimming took off 3 bases at V and 0 bases at J, with 10 bases between the two ends. The CDR3 sequence is 15 residues long.

This clonotype originated in a woman in her 30s who had been exposed to COVID-19. The rearrangement links TRBV2 to TRBJ2-3; no reliable D call. The sample was PBMCs or T cells enriched from blood (not recorded which). CDR3 in amino acids: CASSDGQVSTDTQYF. The CDR3 DNA reads as TGTGCCAGCAGTGATGGGCAGGTCAGCACAGATACGCAGTATTTT.